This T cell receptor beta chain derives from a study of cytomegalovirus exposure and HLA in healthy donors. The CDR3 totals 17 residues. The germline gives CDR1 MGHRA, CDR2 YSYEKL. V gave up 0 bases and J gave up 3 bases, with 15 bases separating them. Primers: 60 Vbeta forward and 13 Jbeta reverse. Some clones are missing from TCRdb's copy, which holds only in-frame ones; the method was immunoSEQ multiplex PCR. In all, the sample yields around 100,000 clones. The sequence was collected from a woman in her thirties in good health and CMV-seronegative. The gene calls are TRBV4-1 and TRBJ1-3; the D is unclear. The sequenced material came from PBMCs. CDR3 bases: TGCGCCAGCAGCCAAGATGAGGAGGTGTCGGATGGAAACACCATATATTTT. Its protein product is CASSQDEEVSDGNTIYF.